This TCR beta chain was observed in a study of cytomegalovirus exposure and HLA in healthy donors. As concerns this clone: Its antigen remains unidentified.

In the PCR, 60 Vbeta and 13 Jbeta primers were used. Measured with immunoSEQ multiplex PCR; TCRdb has only the in-frame clones, and not every one. The table has around 120,000 clones, 60% to 85% seen once. The germline V gene has CDR1 SGHAT and CDR2 FQDESV (reference sequence). The ends lost 5 bases at V and 5 bases at J; junction bases unmatched: 4. This CDR3 comprises 13 residues. Regarding the study as a whole: Common viral pathogens were later found to be apparently linked to several of the most significant clusters. Earlier analysis found most TCR beta V segments productive about 87% or about 30% of the time. TCR beta chains numbering 164 were designated cytomegalovirus-associated.

The rearrangement uses TRBV11-1 and TRBJ1-1; 8 positions match TRBD1. Sequenced material: PBMCs. The clonotype originates from a man between 25 and 39 years old in good health and CMV-seronegative. The CDR3 loop is CASSLGQGTEAFF. The DNA of the CDR3 is TGTGCCAGCAGCCTCGGACAGGGTACTGAAGCTTTCTTT.